The 2 T cell receptor beta chains reported below all come from one sample, sequenced in a study of PD-1 blockade in classical Hodgkin lymphoma. Assay: immunoSEQ multiplex PCR; the TCRdb copy retains only in-frame clones and omits some. The sample carries almost 100,000 clones, about nine tenths recorded once. Exposure to brentuximab vedotin varied, and each patient had relapsed following autologous stem cell transplantation. Material: peripheral blood mononuclear cells (PBMCs), obtained at baseline. These TCRs come from a human donor with classical Hodgkin lymphoma.

The CDR3 loop reads CASSQVGGGSYEQYF. In DNA form, the CDR3 reads TGTGCCAGCAGCCAAGTTGGCGGGGGATCCTACGAGCAGTACTTC. The chain uses TRBV14 and TRBJ2-7; TRBD2 aligns across 7 bases. Per the germline V gene, CDR1 is SGHDN and CDR2 is FVKESK. Unmatched junction bases numbered 4, after V lost 1 base and J lost 1 base. The CDR3 consists of 15 residues. The complete variable domain, with remaining parts taken from reference TRBV14 and TRBJ2-7, reads EAGVTQFPSHSVIEKGQTVTLRCDPISGHDNLYWYRRVMGKEIKFLLHFVKESKQDESGMPNNRFLAERTGGTYSTLKVQPAELEDSGVYFCASSQVGGGSYEQYFGPGTRLTVT.

The rearrangement links TRBV7-2 to TRBJ2-7; possibly TRBD2 for D (6 bases). Trimming removed 2 bases from V and 5 bases from J, with 16 bases in between. This CDR3 region has 15 residues. Germline V gene lookup returns CDR1 SGHTA and CDR2 FQGNSA. This CDR3 is CASSLFGGTGNEQYF. The DNA of the CDR3 is TGTGCCAGCAGCTTATTTGGCGGGACCGGGAACGAGCAGTACTTC.